This T cell receptor (beta chain) stems from a study of Ad26.COV2.S vaccination and SARS-CoV-2 variants. Study overall: Doses of Ad26.COV2.S were injected into muscle once or twice, 56 days apart.

The method was immunoSEQ multiplex PCR; TCRdb's version includes in-frame clones alone and lacks a portion of them. The sample has about 480,000 clones; approximately 90% are singletons. This sample's treatment: about 20 received Ad26.COV2.S at low or high dose, single or two shots; about 5 received placebo; per-sample allocation not given. Samples analyzed were those drawn on day 63 after the first vaccine or placebo injection. Germline-derived CDR1 and CDR2 are MDHEN and SYDVKM. The CDR3 covers 15 residues. Trimming at V came to 4 bases and at J to 3 bases, leaving 6 bases not matched to a gene. The chain is built from TRBV28 and TRBJ2-1; 7 positions match TRBD2. The sequencing used peripheral blood, collected in a trial of Ad26.COV2.S vaccine versus placebo. This TCR was recovered from a person between 18 and 65 years old who received the Ad26.COV2.S COVID-19 vaccine or a placebo. CDR3 sequence: CASSSPGLLYNEQFF. The DNA for the CDR3 is TGTGCCAGCAGTTCCCCGGGACTACTCTACAATGAGCAGTTCTTC.